These T cell receptor beta chains were read from a single sample in a study of blood T cell repertoires in COVID-19. TCRdb's copy holds only in-frame clones and misses some; the assay was immunoSEQ multiplex PCR. Of some 260,000 clones listed, around 88% are singletons. The sample was peripheral blood. The receptor source for this set is a man aged 80 or over with acute or convalescent COVID-19. The CDR3 runs from the conserved cysteine through the conserved F or W. Fields, in order: J gene, clone size, V gene, D gene, CDR3 protein, CDR3 DNA. The D gene is left open where the match is weak. Where a row states a size, it is once, few, many or the class of an expanded clone; other rows omit it.

TRBJ1-5	.	TRBV4-1	.	CASSQGGASNQPQHF	TGCGCCAGCAGCCAAGGCGGGGCTAGCAATCAGCCCCAGCATTTT
TRBJ2-1	.	TRBV7-9	.	CASSTRDISDWISLTIYNEQFF	TGTGCCAGCAGCACCCGGGACATCTCGGACTGGATAAGTCTGACAATATACAATGAGCAGTTCTTC
TRBJ1-6	.	TRBV19	.	CASSISPRQTGNSPLHF	TGTGCCAGTAGTATATCCCCGCGACAAACAGGGAATTCACCCCTCCACTTT
TRBJ2-5	once	TRBV18	.	CASSRLGQETQYF	TGTGCCAGCTCGCGACTAGGCCAAGAGACCCAGTACTTC
TRBJ2-7	.	TRBV28	TRBD1	CASSMDRDAGSDEQYF	TGTGCCAGCAGTATGGACAGGGATGCGGGGTCGGATGAGCAGTACTTC
TRBJ2-1	.	TRBV4-1	TRBD1	CASSQDLGTGIHNEQFF	TGCGCCAGCAGCCAAGATCTGGGGACAGGGATCCACAATGAGCAGTTCTTC
TRBJ1-1	.	TRBV3-1/TRBV3-2	TRBD1	CASSRLDRDTEAFF	TGTGCCAGCAGCCGACTGGACAGGGACACTGAAGCTTTCTTT
TRBJ2-5	.	TRBV7-9	TRBD2	CASSSGTSGGYQETQYF	TGTGCCAGCAGCTCCGGGACTAGCGGGGGCTACCAAGAGACCCAGTACTTC
TRBJ2-2	.	TRBV5-4	TRBD2	CASSPGGLAGVGAGELFF	TGTGCCAGCAGCCCTGGGGGGCTAGCGGGAGTGGGGGCCGGGGAGCTGTTTTTT
TRBJ1-2	.	TRBV7-9	.	CASSPRGGLFGYTF	TGTGCCAGCAGCCCCCGGGGAGGGCTGTTCGGCTACACCTTC
TRBJ2-6	.	TRBV7-2	.	CASSLGAGASGANVLTF	TGTGCCAGCAGCTTAGGGGCGGGGGCGTCTGGGGCCAACGTCCTGACTTTC
TRBJ2-3	.	TRBV9	.	CASSEAGRTDTQYF	TGTGCCAGCAGCGAGGCAGGTCGCACAGATACGCAGTATTTT
TRBJ1-1	.	TRBV7-2	.	CASSLGPRQGTEAFF	TGTGCCAGCAGCTTAGGGCCCCGGCAGGGGACTGAAGCTTTCTTT
TRBJ1-1	.	TRBV7-9	.	CASSFLLQGGTEAFF	TGTGCCAGCAGCTTTCTGCTCCAAGGGGGCACTGAAGCTTTCTTT
TRBJ2-7	.	TRBV28	TRBD2	CASSLGGRSEQYF	TGTGCCAGCAGTTTGGGCGGGAGAAGTGAGCAGTACTTC
TRBJ2-5	.	TRBV9	.	CASSSGLYQETQYF	TGTGCCAGCAGCTCGGGACTCTACCAAGAGACCCAGTACTTC
TRBJ2-7	.	TRBV7-9	.	CASSSTGREQYF	TGTGCCAGCAGCTCGACAGGGAGGGAGCAGTACTTC
TRBJ2-7	.	TRBV5-4	.	CASSSELGAYEQYF	TGTGCCAGCAGCTCAGAATTAGGGGCCTACGAGCAGTACTTC
TRBJ2-2	.	TRBV9	.	CASSVDQGPNTGELFF	TGTGCCAGCAGCGTAGATCAGGGGCCGAACACCGGGGAGCTGTTTTTT
TRBJ1-6	.	TRBV18	.	CASSPRVGDGNSPLHF	TGTGCCAGCTCACCACGGGTCGGGGATGGGAATTCACCCCTCCACTTT
TRBJ2-3	.	TRBV3-1/TRBV3-2	TRBD1	CASSPQGASSTDTQYF	TGTGCCAGCAGCCCGCAGGGGGCCTCTAGCACAGATACGCAGTATTTT
TRBJ2-7	.	TRBV6-1	.	CASSEALGSSYEQYF	TGTGCCAGCAGTGAAGCGCTAGGCAGCTCCTACGAGCAGTACTTC
TRBJ2-3	.	TRBV5-4	.	CASLQADTDTQYF	TGTGCCAGCCTTCAGGCCGACACAGATACGCAGTATTTT
TRBJ1-4	.	TRBV18	.	CASSREEKLFF	TGTGCCAGCTCAAGAGAAGAAAAACTGTTTTTT
TRBJ1-6	.	TRBV5-8	.	CASSRQVVQGSPLHF	TGTGCCAGCAGCCGCCAGGTGGTGCAAGGTTCACCCCTCCACTTT
TRBJ2-7	.	TRBV5-5	TRBD1	CASSITGTGDYEQYF	TGTGCCAGCAGCATCACCGGGACAGGGGATTACGAGCAGTACTTC
TRBJ2-1	.	TRBV3-1/TRBV3-2	TRBD2	CASSQELAGYNEQFF	TGTGCCAGCAGCCAAGAGCTAGCGGGCTACAATGAGCAGTTCTTC
TRBJ2-1	few	TRBV11-2	.	CASSLDGAGEQFF	TGTGCCAGCAGCTTAGATGGGGCAGGTGAGCAGTTCTTC
TRBJ2-3	.	TRBV6-6	.	CATNGGPDTQYF	TGTGCCACCAACGGGGGGCCAGATACGCAGTATTTT
TRBJ1-1	.	TRBV5-6	.	CASSLDFGNTEAFF	TGTGCCAGCAGCTTGGACTTTGGGAACACTGAAGCTTTCTTT
TRBJ1-1	once	TRBV2	.	CASSYGAGGYTEAFF	TGTGCCAGCAGTTACGGGGCGGGGGGCTACACTGAAGCTTTCTTT
TRBJ1-4	.	TRBV7-9	.	CASSLDAGAGEKLFF	TGTGCCAGCAGCTTAGATGCAGGGGCGGGTGAAAAACTGTTTTTT
TRBJ1-6	.	TRBV6-6	.	CASSPLGRVDSPLHF	TGTGCCAGCAGTCCCCTGGGGAGGGTTGATTCACCCCTCCACTTT
TRBJ1-4	.	TRBV5-1	.	CASSLGRGRLSTNEKLFF	TGCGCCAGCAGCTTGGGTAGAGGGCGGCTATCAACTAATGAAAAACTGTTTTTT
TRBJ1-4	.	TRBV2	.	CASSGQPATNEKLFF	TGTGCCAGCAGCGGACAGCCAGCAACTAATGAAAAACTGTTTTTT
TRBJ1-2	.	TRBV19	.	CASSIAYFYGYTF	TGTGCCAGTAGTATAGCGTATTTCTATGGCTACACCTTC
TRBJ2-1	.	TRBV27	.	CASSFRGGSYNEQFF	TGTGCCAGCAGTTTCAGGGGAGGGTCCTACAATGAGCAGTTCTTC
TRBJ1-4	.	TRBV11-1	.	CASSPNVGATNEKLFF	TGTGCCAGCAGCCCGAACGTCGGAGCAACTAATGAAAAACTGTTTTTT